Following are 16 T cell receptor beta chains from one sample sequenced in a study of blood T cell repertoires in COVID-19. Here immunoSEQ multiplex PCR was the method, and the copy in TCRdb shows in-frame clones only, minus some. Among around 40,000 clones listed, over 75% were seen once. Material for sequencing was peripheral blood. Source of these receptors: a human donor in a cohort sampled during active COVID-19.

This chain uses TRBV10-3 with TRBJ1-5, with a weak D call TRBD1 (5 bases). Germline-derived CDR1 and CDR2 are ENHRY and SYGVKD. The CDR3 totals 13 residues. The V end was cut by 11 bases, the J end by 1 base, with 12 bases between. The CDR3 nucleotides are TGTGCCGTAAGGGGAGGGAGCAATCAGCCCCAGCATTTT. It translates to CAVRGGSNQPQHF.

V usage is TRBV5-6 and J usage is TRBJ2-3; no clear D. This CDR3 comprises 11 residues. V was trimmed by 1 base and J by 9 bases, leaving 6 bases between them. The germline V gene has CDR1 SGHDT and CDR2 YYEEEE. CDR3 DNA: TGTGCCAGCAGCTTGACCCAGACGCAGTATTTT. Residues: CASSLTQTQYF. The full variable domain, rest sourced from reference TRBV5-6 and TRBJ2-3, is DAGVTQSPTHLIKTRGQQVTLRCSPKSGHDTVSWYQQALGQGPQFIFQYYEEEERQRGNFPDRFSGHQFPNYSSELNVNALLLGDSALYLCASSLTQTQYFGPGTRLTVL.

This clone was seen just once. This chain links TRBV18 with TRBJ2-1; D perhaps matches TRBD2 (6 bases). Trimming took 0 bases from V and 6 from J, leaving 12 bases between them. The CDR3 has 15 amino acids. Germline V lookup: CDR1 KGHSH, CDR2 LQKENI. CDR3 coding DNA: TGTGCCAGCTCACCACCCGCGGGACGAACCAATGAGCAGTTCTTC. Protein product: CASSPPAGRTNEQFF.

This clone is a singleton in its sample. The chain recombines TRBV18 with TRBJ2-7, with 11 bases lining up with TRBD2. The V and J ends lost 6 bases and 2 bases, in that order; junction bases with no gene match: 6. Germline loops: CDR1 KGHSH, CDR2 LQKENI. The CDR3 contains 15 residues. CDR3 region: CASSHGTSGTYEQYF. The CDR3 DNA reads TGTGCCAGCTCTCACGGGACTAGCGGCACCTACGAGCAGTACTTC.

The chain recombines TRBV7-2 with TRBJ1-2; 8 bases map to TRBD1. The CDR3 has 14 amino acids. In germline, CDR1 is SGHTA, CDR2 FQGNSA. Trimming took 6 bases from V and 4 from J; bases not matched to a gene: 7. The CDR3 sequence is CASRLDRGIYGYTF. DNA of the CDR3: TGTGCCAGCAGACTCGACAGGGGCATCTATGGCTACACCTTC.

This chain joins TRBV30 and TRBJ1-2; maybe TRBD1 (5 bases). CDR3 length equals 16 residues. V was pared by 0 bases and J by 4 bases, with 18 bases between. Germline V gene lookup returns CDR1 GTSNPN and CDR2 SVGIG (reference sequence). CDR3 sequence reads: CAWSVQAPGYPYGYTF. The CDR3 DNA reads as TGTGCCTGGAGTGTACAAGCCCCAGGGTATCCCTATGGCTACACCTTC.

This clone was picked up one time. The rearrangement uses TRBV2 and TRBJ2-5, with TRBD2 matching over 8 bases. Germline lookup yields CDR1 SNHLY and CDR2 FYNNEI. Trimming at V came to 7 bases and at J to 4 bases, leaving 11 bases not matched to a gene. CDR3 length equals 15 residues. Here the CDR3 reads CASKSTGGPRETQYF. CDR3 DNA: TGTGCCAGCAAATCTACGGGAGGGCCGAGAGAGACCCAGTACTTC.

The rearrangement links TRBV6-5 to TRBJ2-1, with TRBD1 as a possible D gene (5 bases). The CDR3 length is 14 residues. CDR1 is MNHEY, CDR2 SVGAGI, per germline. V was trimmed by 0 bases and J by 6 bases, leaving 9 bases between them. The CDR3 nucleotides read TGTGCCAGCAGTTACTCTGACAGCAGCAATGAGCAGTTCTTC. The encoded protein is CASSYSDSSNEQFF.

This sequence joins TRBV5-1 and TRBJ2-2; D gene ambiguous. With 5 bases removed from V and 1 base from J, the gap between germline ends came to 6 bases. The CDR3 consists of 13 residues. Looked up from germline, CDR1 is SGHRS and CDR2 is YFSETQ. The CDR3 sequence is CASSSQNTGELFF. For the CDR3, the DNA is TGCGCCAGCAGTAGTCAGAACACCGGGGAGCTGTTTTTT.

The rearrangement joins TRBV30 to TRBJ2-1; 10 bases match TRBD2. The CDR3 has 16 amino acids. Germline loops: CDR1 GTSNPN, CDR2 SVGIG (reference sequence). Germline trimming cut 3 bases from V and 9 bases from J; bases unmatched to any gene: 14. The CDR3 DNA reads TGTGCCTGGAGCTTAACCGGGACTAGCGCCGGCGGTGAGCAGTTCTTC. Amino acids: CAWSLTGTSAGGEQFF.

The chain's CDR3 is CASSNGQGNYGYTF. The CDR3 DNA is TGTGCCAGCAGCAATGGACAGGGGAACTATGGCTACACCTTC. This chain uses TRBV6-5 with TRBJ1-2; 9 bases agree with TRBD1. Germline CDR1 MNHEY, CDR2 SVGAGI. After removal of 6 bases from V and 2 bases from J, the junction contained 4 bases not matched to a gene. This CDR3 contains 14 residues.

This rearrangement joins TRBV30 to TRBJ2-5; D possibly corresponds to TRBD1 (6 bases). V was cut by 8 bases and J by 4 bases, with 14 bases left in between. CDR3 length: 12 amino acids. Germline lookup yields CDR1 GTSNPN and CDR2 SVGIG (reference sequence). The CDR3 coding sequence is TGTGCCAGAGGGCAGGGGCGAGAGACCCAGTACTTC. The encoded protein is CARGQGRETQYF. The variable domain in full, completed from reference TRBV30 and TRBJ2-5, reads SQTIHQWPATLVQPVGSPLSLECTVEGTSNPNLYWYRQAAGRGLQLLFYSVGIGQISSEVPQNLSASRPQDRQFILSSKKLLLSDSGFYLCARGQGRETQYFGPGTRLLVL.

This clone was observed a few times. This chain joins TRBV7-3 and TRBJ2-1; 10 positions agree with TRBD2. V shed 5 bases and J 2 bases; nucleotides not matched to a gene: 3. The CDR3 runs to 15 residues. The germline V gene has CDR1 SGHTA and CDR2 FQGTGA. CDR3 sequence: CASSPSGRAYNEQFF. The DNA for the CDR3 is TGTGCCAGCAGCCCGAGCGGGAGGGCCTACAATGAGCAGTTCTTC.

The chain employs TRBV7-8 and TRBJ2-7, with 9 positions matching TRBD1. Germline-derived CDR1 and CDR2 are SGHVS and FQNEAQ. The CDR3 spans 16 residues. Losses at the gene ends were 5 bases for V and 5 bases for J; bases not matched to a gene: 13. The CDR3 DNA reads as TGTGCCAGCAGCATTACCCCCGGGACAGGGTACGACGAGCAGTACTTC. Protein product: CASSITPGTGYDEQYF.

The chain recombines TRBV18 with TRBJ1-1, with D possibly matching TRBD1 (6 bases). CDR1 and CDR2 from the germline V gene are KGHSH and LQKENI. CDR3 size: 14 residues. Trimming left V 4 bases short and J 4 bases short, with 13 bases between. Here the CDR3 DNA reads TGTGCCAGCTCACGAAATAAGGACAGCACTGAAGCTTTCTTT. Translated: CASSRNKDSTEAFF.

This clone was counted a few times. V usage is TRBV10-3 and J usage is TRBJ1-2, with TRBD1 matching over 8 bases. Germline V gene data show CDR1 as ENHRY and CDR2 as SYGVKD. J lost 1 base, V lost 10 bases, and 5 bases had no gene match. The CDR3 extends over 13 amino acids. Here the CDR3 DNA reads TGTGCCAGTACAGGGGGTAATAACTATGGCTACACCTTC. It codes for CASTGGNNYGYTF.